This TCR beta chain was identified in a study of shared clonotypes between healthy human individuals. Study conclusions and caveats: Sampling was confined to blood; repertoires within tissues likely differ. The naive CD4 repertoires of a few donors were compared, and approximately 5% of clonotypes were shared.

Sorted-subset replicate PCRs used about 200 ng DNA, approximately 33,000 T cell genomes. The data were produced by immunoSEQ multiplex PCR, yet TCRdb's version contains in-frame clones alone and is incomplete. This sample yields fewer than 1.6 million clones, of which approximately 98.5% are seen a single time; under 0.45% belongs to the top ten. About this clone: Its antigen remains unidentified.

Germline loops: CDR1 ENHRY, CDR2 SYGVKD. There are 12 residues in the CDR3. V lost 3 bases, J lost 10 bases, and 9 bases lay in between. This chain connects TRBV10-3 to TRBJ2-2; no clear D. Sequenced sample: naive CD4+ T cells sorted from blood. This sample's subset: CD45RA+ positively selected. This receptor was identified in a young man in good health. The CDR3 protein is CAISELSEELFF. Written as DNA, the CDR3 is TGTGCCATCAGTGAACTCTCCGAGGAGCTGTTTTTT.